The 5 T cell receptor beta chains reported below all come from one sample, sequenced in a study of T cell responses to AZD1222 COVID-19 vaccine. Assay used: immunoSEQ multiplex PCR; TCRdb lists only in-frame clones, some missing. The data contain roughly 140,000 clones, 91% of them singletons. Sequenced material: peripheral blood, taken on day 0 of AZD1222 vaccination. The receptors originated from an adult in good health.

V and J are TRBV11-2 and TRBJ2-1; D gene ambiguous. In germline, CDR1 is SGHAT, CDR2 FQNNGV. The CDR3 contains 14 residues. The V end lost 1 base, the J end lost 12 bases, and 16 bases lay between the germline ends. The CDR3 nucleotides are TGTGCCAGCAGCTTAGGTTTGACTGAAACCGGGCAGTTCTTC. Translating it yields CASSLGLTETGQFF.

This chain connects TRBV7-9 to TRBJ1-1, with TRBD1 as a possible D gene (5 bases). The CDR3 sequence is 12 residues long. The germline CDR1 and CDR2 sequences are SEHNR and FQNEAQ (reference sequence). Between the trimmed V and J ends, which lost 3 bases and 6 bases, there was a span of 8 bases. The CDR3 protein is CASSLDTSEAFF. The DNA of the CDR3 is TGTGCCAGCAGCTTGGACACATCTGAAGCTTTCTTT.

The rearrangement uses TRBV21-1 and TRBJ2-1; TRBD1 reflects the table's D call only, with no check against the DNA. TRBV21-1 is given as a pseudogene. The CDR3 has 14 residues. The CDR3 spells CASPGGVPANEQFF. Written as DNA, the CDR3 is TGTGCCAGCCCAGGGGGCGTTCCGGCCAATGAGCAGTTCTTC.

This clone was detected a few times. This chain joins TRBV5-1 and TRBJ1-6; D gene uncertain. The CDR3 runs to 12 residues. Trimming cost V 0 bases and J 7 bases, with 2 bases left between them. In germline, CDR1 is SGHRS, CDR2 YFSETQ. This chain's CDR3 is CASSLENSPLHF. The CDR3 nucleotides are TGCGCCAGCAGCTTGGAGAATTCACCCCTCCACTTT.

The chain has TRBV5-1 and TRBJ2-5; D remains unclear. Trimming pared 4 bases from V and 2 bases from J, leaving 6 bases between. CDR3 size: 12 residues. Germline V gives CDR1 SGHRS, CDR2 YFSETQ. CDR3 loop: CASSGQQETQYF. CDR3 nucleotide sequence: TGCGCCAGCAGCGGGCAGCAAGAGACCCAGTACTTC.